The present entry profiles one T cell receptor (beta chain) with its context. This clonotype was recorded a few times. No cognate antigen has been identified for it. Nothing much larger sits one base from this clone, and base qualities are not available. The library came from 5' RACE. Sequencing relied on an Illumina HiSeq 2000. A universal primer binding site was added through template switching, and the final cDNA carried a unique molecular identifier so that TCR cDNA molecules could be counted accurately. Specific primers in the conserved constant-segment region were used to synthesize first-strand cDNA for the TCR alpha and beta chains. To control for contamination, every cDNA library was double barcoded, receiving both a SMART-Mk sample barcode and Illumina barcodes. TruSeq adapter sequences and Illumina sample barcodes were added in two successive PCR steps. TCR alpha and beta cDNA libraries were sequenced on the Illumina HiSeq platform with custom primers. For the original study's pipeline: MiGEC processed the raw reads to extract unique molecular identifiers, while MiXCR was used to determine the CDR3 positions. For each individual, recombination models were inferred using an EM algorithm with the repgenHMM and IGoR tools. Shared clonotype analysis was performed with the tcR package in R, normalizing sharing by the product of cloneset sizes. Out-of-frame nonproductive sequences were analyzed to study raw recombination free of thymic and clonal selection effects. The public reads were run again by TCRdb, first through fastp at Q25 and then through MiXCR, and only productive beta chains were kept. Rows are combined by CDR3 protein, so each entry shows the most common genes and DNA. These V and J calls derive from TCRdb rather than the authors' analysis. The sample table holds 690,000 or so distinct CDR3 sequences, of which 8% to 9% were seen once. Together, the top ten hold approximately 0.94% of the sample.

This record comes from a study of identical twins (dated by TCRdb to between 2015 and 2016). With respect to the entire study: To test whether fetal clonotypes persist, the study used deep sequencing on TCR alpha and beta repertoires from monozygotic twins, unrelated adults of various ages, and cord blood. Replicate twin experiments were performed at different times using different library preparation protocols to rule out contamination. The full study reports these points: Because the same donors could not be followed over many years, the conclusions depended on cross-sectional statistical analysis. Abundant cord blood beta clonotypes had fewer insertions, young adult naive repertoires showed a similar but weaker trend, and memory repertoires showed no such trend. Excess twin sharing in beta out-of-frame sequences was weaker because fewer shared sequences lowered the signal-to-noise ratio. Compared with coincidental sharing between unrelated individuals, out-of-frame TCR alpha sequences shared between twins showed an excess of sequences with low generation probability. Invariant T cells such as MAIT and iNKT could partly confound zero-insertion analyses, although diverse VJ usage argued against such confounding for most clonotypes. In monozygotic twins, out-of-frame TCR alpha sharing was systematically underestimated by recombination models, although the models agreed with sharing between unrelated individuals.

All donors were healthy Caucasians. Three pairs of female monozygotic twins, all aged about 18 to 29 years, made up the twin cohort. The RNA used for TCR libraries was isolated from peripheral blood mononuclear cells. The data also belong to a second study, concerning yellow fever vaccine responses in identical twins. According to the second study: The authors reported that the T cell response to vaccination in identical twins appeared partly convergent and partly personalized. In identical twins, the study followed T cell clones that responded to the vaccine with precision.

The sequenced sample consisted of PBMCs. This receptor was identified in a woman aged 18 to 35 in good health.

DNA sequence: TGTGCCAGCAGCTTAGTAGCGGGATTAGCCTACGAGCAGTACTTC. Its product reads: CASSLVAGLAYEQYF. The rearranged chain carries TRBV7-9 and TRBJ2-7; TRBD2 aligns with 8 central bases. The germline V gene (reference sequence) yields SEHNR for CDR1 and FQNEAQ for CDR2. Counted from cysteine to phenylalanine, this CDR3 has 15 amino acids. Kept here is only the CDR3 DNA, which spans 45 bases and is read in frame from base 1. V is trimmed back by 1 base and J by 2 bases, and the junction contains 4 bases that no gene match accounts for. The reference TRBV7-9 and TRBJ2-7 proteins fill in what lies around the CDR3, so the full variable domain reads DTGVSQNPRHKITKRGQNVTFRCDPISEHNRLYWYRQTLGQGPEFLTYFQNEAQLEKSRLLSDRFSAERPKGSFSTLEIQRTEQGDSAMYLCASSLVAGLAYEQYFGPGTRLTVT.